This TCR beta chain was identified during a study of beta chain features in type 1 diabetes. Reverse transcribing all isolated RNA meant expressed TCRB transcripts were sequenced. Regulatory, naive and central memory T cell samples averaged around 3.9 million reads. Assay used: immunoSEQ multiplex PCR; TCRdb lists only in-frame clones, some missing. Of approximately 150,000 clones listed, about 10% were seen once; the top ten hold less than 1.5%. This clone was seen only a few times. The V gene's germline CDR1 is SQVTM and CDR2 ANQGSEA. The CDR3 totals 13 residues. V trimming: 5 bases; J trimming: 1 base; junction bases outside the gene matches: 4.

This chain uses TRBV29-1 with TRBJ2-5; the match to TRBD2 covers 7 bases. Sequenced material: naive CD4+ T cells from blood. The TCR sequence derives from a young man in good health. The CDR3 loop reads CSVFSGFQETQYF. Here the CDR3 DNA reads TGCAGCGTTTTTAGCGGGTTCCAAGAGACCCAGTACTTC.